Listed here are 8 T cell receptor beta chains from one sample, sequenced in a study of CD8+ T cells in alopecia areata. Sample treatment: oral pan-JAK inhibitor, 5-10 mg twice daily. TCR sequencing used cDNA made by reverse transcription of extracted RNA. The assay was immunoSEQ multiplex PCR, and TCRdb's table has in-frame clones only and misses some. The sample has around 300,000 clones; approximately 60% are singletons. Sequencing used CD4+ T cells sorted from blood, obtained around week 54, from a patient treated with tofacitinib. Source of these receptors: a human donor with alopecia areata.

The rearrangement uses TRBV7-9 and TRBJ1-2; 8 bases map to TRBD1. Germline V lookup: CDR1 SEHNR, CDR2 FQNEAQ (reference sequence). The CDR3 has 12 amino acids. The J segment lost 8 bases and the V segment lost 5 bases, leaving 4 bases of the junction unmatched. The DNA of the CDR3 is TGTGCCAGCAGCCCAGGGGGCGAAGGCTACACCTTC. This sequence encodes CASSPGGEGYTF.

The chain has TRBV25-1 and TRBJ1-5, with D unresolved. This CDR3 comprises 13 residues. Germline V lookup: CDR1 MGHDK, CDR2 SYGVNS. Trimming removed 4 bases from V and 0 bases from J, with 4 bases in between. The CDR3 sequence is CASSGGSNQPQHF. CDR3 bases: TGTGCCAGCAGTGGAGGTAGCAATCAGCCCCAGCATTTT. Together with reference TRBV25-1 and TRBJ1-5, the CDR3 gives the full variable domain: EADIYQTPRYLVIGTGKKITLECSQTMGHDKMYWYQQDPGMELHLIHYSYGVNSTEKGDLSSESTVSRIRTEHFPLTLESARPSHTSQYLCASSGGSNQPQHFGDGTRLSIL.

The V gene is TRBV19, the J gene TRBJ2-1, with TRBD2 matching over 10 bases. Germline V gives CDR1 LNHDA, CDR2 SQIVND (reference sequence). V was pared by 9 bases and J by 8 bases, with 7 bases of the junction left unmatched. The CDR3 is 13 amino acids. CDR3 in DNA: TGTGCCAGCGGACTAGCGGTGGGATATGAGCAGTTCTTC. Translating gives CASGLAVGYEQFF.

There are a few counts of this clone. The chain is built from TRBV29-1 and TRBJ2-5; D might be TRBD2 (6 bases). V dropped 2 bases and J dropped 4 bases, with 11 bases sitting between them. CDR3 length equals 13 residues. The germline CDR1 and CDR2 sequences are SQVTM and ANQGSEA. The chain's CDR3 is CSVEMGGGETQYF. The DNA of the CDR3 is TGCAGCGTTGAAATGGGGGGTGGAGAGACCCAGTACTTC.

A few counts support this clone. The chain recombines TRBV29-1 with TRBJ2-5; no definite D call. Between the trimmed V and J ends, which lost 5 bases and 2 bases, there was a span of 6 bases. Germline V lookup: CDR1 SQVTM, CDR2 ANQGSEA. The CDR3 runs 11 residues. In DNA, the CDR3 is TGCAGCGTTCATCTGCAAGAGACCCAGTACTTC. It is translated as CSVHLQETQYF.

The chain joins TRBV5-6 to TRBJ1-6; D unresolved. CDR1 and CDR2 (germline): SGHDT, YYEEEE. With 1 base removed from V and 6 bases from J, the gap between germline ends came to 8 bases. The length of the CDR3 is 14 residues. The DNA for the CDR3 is TGTGCCAGCAGCTTGATCGGAGCTAATTCACCCCTCCACTTT. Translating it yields CASSLIGANSPLHF.

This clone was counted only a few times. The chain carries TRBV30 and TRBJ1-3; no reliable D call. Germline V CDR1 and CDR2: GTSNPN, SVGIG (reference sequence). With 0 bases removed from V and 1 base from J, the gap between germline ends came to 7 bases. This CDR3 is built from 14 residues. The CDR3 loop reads CAWSVRRSGNTIYF. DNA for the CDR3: TGTGCCTGGAGTGTAAGGCGGTCTGGAAACACCATATATTTT.

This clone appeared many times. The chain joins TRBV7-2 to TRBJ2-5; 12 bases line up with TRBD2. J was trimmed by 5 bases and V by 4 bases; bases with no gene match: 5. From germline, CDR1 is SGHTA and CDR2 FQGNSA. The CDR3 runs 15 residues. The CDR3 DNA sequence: TGTGCCAGCAGCTCGACTAGCGGGGGATGGGAGACCCAGTACTTC. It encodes CASSSTSGGWETQYF.